This T cell receptor (beta chain) originates from a study of blood T cell repertoires in COVID-19. Study at large: There were acute and convalescent COVID-19 samples, and they came from the United States, Italy and Spain. T cells, B-cell-depleted T cells, or PBMCs provided the cDNA or gDNA that served as material.

Germline V gives CDR1 LGHNA, CDR2 YSLEER. The CDR3 spans 13 residues. Trimming cost V 1 base and J 4 bases, with 8 bases left between them. Original handling: Amplification of reference gene primers was used by the study to estimate nucleated cell counts. Profiled with immunoSEQ multiplex PCR; TCRdb holds only in-frame clones, not every one. The DNA gave D and trimming, while V, J and clone size come from that table. The sample lists under 70,000 clones, around 91% occurring once. The sequenced sample consisted of peripheral blood. This sequence joins TRBV4-3 and TRBJ2-7, with D possibly matching TRBD1 (6 bases). The TCR was taken from a man in his fifties or sixties with active COVID-19. CDR3 nucleotides: TGCGCCAGCAGCCAAGCGCAGGGGTACGAGCAGTACTTC. Amino acid sequence: CASSQAQGYEQYF.